This TCR beta chain was profiled in a study of blood T cell repertoires in COVID-19 (dated by TCRdb to 2020 to 2021). A note on the overall study: Samples from collaborators originated in the United States, Italy and Spain and spanned both the acute and convalescent phases of COVID-19. Nearly every sample came with metadata listing a de-identified subject ID, COVID-19 status, age in years and sex. The dataset comprised deeply sampled blood TCRbeta repertoires from subjects exposed to, actively infected with, or recovered from COVID-19. The repertoires were made available in a free public database intended to serve as a resource for research on the immune response to SARS-CoV-2. Samples were obtained from the ongoing ImmuneRACE study (first 160 participants) and from approximately 1,200 subjects provided by 6 global collaborators. The material from the prospective study consisted of cDNA or gDNA derived from T cells, B-cell-depleted T cells, or PBMCs. Where HLA class I and class II types were available, the types were taken from metadata supplied by the sample provider, not from assay-based typing.

The paper as a whole reports these results and caveats: The quantity of clinical and demographic metadata differed by source and by participant and was supplied without curation.

Note on this clone: Its target antigen remains unknown. Base quality data are lacking; no much larger clone is found one base away.

Each collaborating institution followed its own protocols to collect whole blood in K2EDTA tubes. For TCRbeta analysis, collaborator samples were shipped as frozen whole blood, as isolated PBMCs, or as DNA extracted from either sample type. The immunoSEQ Assay, a bias-controlled multiplex PCR, was used to amplify TCRbeta CDR3 regions from genomic DNA. The paper's data handling went like this. The number of nucleated cells in each sample was estimated by amplification of reference gene primers within the assay. Sequence reads were collapsed and filtered to measure the absolute abundance of every unique TCRbeta CDR3 rearrangement. For each sample, productive Simpson clonality was calculated by taking the square root of Simpson's diversity index across productive rearrangements. In its TCRdb copy, this immuneACCESS table keeps in-frame sequences only and misses some clones. Where compared with another copy, unresolved V genes explain less than half of these, and the others have no known cause. The V and J calls and clone size are taken from that table; D and trimming were inferred from the DNA. The sample yields about 53,000 clones; around 79% were counted once. The top ten hold roughly 45% of the sample.

Source material: peripheral blood. The TCR sequence derives from a man in his 70s with active or convalescent COVID-19.

The nucleotide sequence reads as follows: TGTGCCAGCAGTTTAGTGAGGAACACTGAAGCTTTCTTT. This gives the protein CASSLVRNTEAFF. The chain is assembled from TRBV12-3 or TRBV12-4 and TRBJ1-1; a confident D gene designation cannot be given. The CDR3 holds 13 amino acids from the cysteine to the phenylalanine. The CDR3 DNA has 39 bases and is translated from base 1. The trim is 1 base for V and 1 base for J, with a gap of 4 bases between the germline ends.